These T cell receptor beta chains were read from a single sample in a study of beta chain features in type 1 diabetes. Profiled with immunoSEQ multiplex PCR; TCRdb holds only in-frame clones, not every one. The data hold fewer than 650,000 clones, with about 16% observed a single time. Sequencing was carried out using naive CD4+ T cells from blood. These TCRs come from a young man in good health. The CDR3 runs from the conserved cysteine through the conserved F or W. A D gene is named only where the DNA matches it firmly. Clone size is shown for a subset of rows, as once, few, many or a class of expanded clone.

d_call: TRBD1
v_call: TRBV18
j_call: TRBJ2-7
clone_size: few
cdr3_aa: CASSRDRLGEQYF
cdr3_nt: TGTGCCAGCTCAAGGGACAGGCTTGGCGAGCAGTACTTC

d_call: NA
v_call: TRBV5-1
j_call: TRBJ1-3
clone_size: NA
cdr3_aa: CASNRGDGSGNTIYF
cdr3_nt: TGCGCCAGCAACCGCGGGGACGGCTCTGGAAACACCATATATTTT

d_call: TRBD1
v_call: TRBV7-2
j_call: TRBJ1-1
clone_size: NA
cdr3_aa: CASSWDREMNTEAFF
cdr3_nt: TGTGCCAGCAGCTGGGACAGAGAAATGAACACTGAAGCTTTCTTT

d_call: NA
v_call: TRBV5-1
j_call: TRBJ2-5
clone_size: few
cdr3_aa: CASSLTGGPQETQYF
cdr3_nt: TGCGCCAGCAGCTTGACCGGGGGGCCCCAAGAGACCCAGTACTTC

d_call: NA
v_call: TRBV25-1
j_call: TRBJ2-1
clone_size: few
cdr3_aa: CASSEPSGRNEQFF
cdr3_nt: TGTGCCAGCAGTGAGCCGTCCGGACGCAATGAGCAGTTCTTC

d_call: NA
v_call: TRBV7-2
j_call: TRBJ1-5
clone_size: few
cdr3_aa: CASSLVSDSNQPQHF
cdr3_nt: TGTGCCAGCAGCTTAGTCTCGGACAGCAATCAGCCCCAGCATTTT

d_call: NA
v_call: TRBV5-1
j_call: TRBJ2-2
clone_size: NA
cdr3_aa: CASSLGGPGELFF
cdr3_nt: TGCGCCAGCAGCTTAGGTGGGCCCGGGGAGCTGTTTTTT

d_call: NA
v_call: TRBV4-3
j_call: TRBJ2-1
clone_size: NA
cdr3_aa: CASSQDRPPIGFF
cdr3_nt: TGCGCCAGCAGCCAAGATAGACCTCCCATAGGATTCTTC

d_call: TRBD1
v_call: TRBV7-8
j_call: TRBJ2-1
clone_size: few
cdr3_aa: CASSSGGLSYNEQFF
cdr3_nt: TGTGCCAGCAGTTCAGGGGGCCTCTCCTACAATGAGCAGTTCTTC

d_call: NA
v_call: TRBV5-4
j_call: TRBJ1-1
clone_size: NA
cdr3_aa: CASTRWGVNTEAFF
cdr3_nt: TGTGCCAGCACCCGGTGGGGAGTGAACACTGAAGCTTTCTTT

d_call: NA
v_call: TRBV18
j_call: TRBJ1-3
clone_size: few
cdr3_aa: CASSPGSGNTIYF
cdr3_nt: TGTGCCAGCTCACCGGGATCTGGAAACACCATATATTTT

d_call: NA
v_call: TRBV5-1
j_call: TRBJ1-4
clone_size: few
cdr3_aa: CASSPPGSTNEKLFF
cdr3_nt: TGCGCCAGCAGCCCTCCGGGATCAACTAATGAAAAACTGTTTTTT

d_call: NA
v_call: TRBV18
j_call: TRBJ2-3
clone_size: few
cdr3_aa: CASSPATGTDTQYF
cdr3_nt: TGTGCCAGCTCACCAGCGACAGGCACAGATACGCAGTATTTT

d_call: NA
v_call: TRBV27
j_call: TRBJ1-1
clone_size: NA
cdr3_aa: CASSFDSLNTEAFF
cdr3_nt: TGTGCCAGCAGTTTTGACAGTTTGAACACTGAAGCTTTCTTT

d_call: NA
v_call: TRBV5-5
j_call: TRBJ2-5
clone_size: NA
cdr3_aa: CASRGGSGAQETQYF
cdr3_nt: TGTGCCAGCAGGGGCGGGTCTGGGGCCCAAGAGACCCAGTACTTC

d_call: NA
v_call: TRBV9
j_call: TRBJ2-3
clone_size: few
cdr3_aa: CASSVESRGSPDTQYF
cdr3_nt: TGTGCCAGCAGCGTAGAGAGTAGGGGTTCCCCAGATACGCAGTATTTT

d_call: TRBD1
v_call: TRBV7-9
j_call: TRBJ1-6
clone_size: NA
cdr3_aa: CASSGDRDNNSPLHF
cdr3_nt: TGTGCCAGCAGCGGAGACAGGGATAATAATTCACCCCTCCACTTT

d_call: NA
v_call: TRBV7-2
j_call: TRBJ2-7
clone_size: few
cdr3_aa: CASSLESYEQYF
cdr3_nt: TGTGCCAGCAGCCTTGAGAGCTACGAGCAGTACTTC

d_call: TRBD2
v_call: TRBV5-4
j_call: TRBJ2-2
clone_size: few
cdr3_aa: CASSLGTSQTGELFF
cdr3_nt: TGTGCCAGCAGCTTGGGGACTAGTCAAACCGGGGAGCTGTTTTTT

d_call: NA
v_call: TRBV9
j_call: TRBJ1-1
clone_size: few
cdr3_aa: CASSPSAGNTEAFF
cdr3_nt: TGTGCCAGCAGCCCTAGTGCCGGGAACACTGAAGCTTTCTTT

d_call: TRBD1
v_call: TRBV5-1
j_call: TRBJ1-6
clone_size: NA
cdr3_aa: CASSLEGQASPLHF
cdr3_nt: TGCGCCAGCAGCTTGGAGGGACAGGCCTCACCCCTCCACTTT

d_call: TRBD1
v_call: TRBV9
j_call: TRBJ2-4
clone_size: NA
cdr3_aa: CASSGGGTGGANYIQYF
cdr3_nt: TGTGCCAGCAGCGGAGGAGGAACAGGGGGCGCGAATTACATTCAGTACTTC

d_call: NA
v_call: TRBV6-5
j_call: TRBJ2-7
clone_size: NA
cdr3_aa: CASSPRTSYEQYF
cdr3_nt: TGTGCCAGCAGTCCCCGGACCTCCTACGAGCAGTACTTC

d_call: NA
v_call: TRBV5-1
j_call: TRBJ1-2
clone_size: few
cdr3_aa: CASSTQGPNYGYTF
cdr3_nt: TGCGCCAGCAGCACACAGGGACCTAACTATGGCTACACCTTC

d_call: NA
v_call: TRBV5-1
j_call: TRBJ1-2
clone_size: NA
cdr3_aa: CASSRVPQGGEGYTF
cdr3_nt: TGCGCCAGCAGCCGCGTCCCACAGGGAGGAGAGGGCTACACCTTC

d_call: TRBD1
v_call: TRBV7-2
j_call: TRBJ2-2
clone_size: few
cdr3_aa: CASSFGSWTGLRWAGELFF
cdr3_nt: TGTGCCAGCAGCTTCGGCAGTTGGACAGGACTGAGATGGGCCGGGGAGCTGTTTTTT

d_call: NA
v_call: TRBV13
j_call: TRBJ1-2
clone_size: few
cdr3_aa: CASSLGTINYGYTF
cdr3_nt: TGTGCCAGCAGCTTGGGGACAATTAACTATGGCTACACCTTC

d_call: NA
v_call: TRBV2
j_call: TRBJ1-6
clone_size: few
cdr3_aa: CASSLRSSPLHF
cdr3_nt: TGTGCCAGCAGTCTCAGAAGTTCACCCCTCCACTTT

d_call: NA
v_call: TRBV6-5
j_call: TRBJ2-7
clone_size: NA
cdr3_aa: CASSMRGVQGYEQYF
cdr3_nt: TGTGCCAGCAGCATGAGGGGAGTGCAGGGGTACGAGCAGTACTTC

d_call: TRBD1
v_call: TRBV7-2
j_call: TRBJ1-6
clone_size: NA
cdr3_aa: CASSYTPGQGGSPLHF
cdr3_nt: TGTGCCAGCAGCTATACACCGGGACAGGGTGGTTCACCCCTCCACTTT

d_call: NA
v_call: TRBV29-1
j_call: TRBJ2-1
clone_size: few
cdr3_aa: CSVSQGTRQFF
cdr3_nt: TGCAGCGTTTCCCAGGGGACGCGGCAGTTCTTC

d_call: TRBD1
v_call: TRBV7-2
j_call: TRBJ1-2
clone_size: NA
cdr3_aa: CASSLAPDRAGYTF
cdr3_nt: TGTGCCAGCAGCTTAGCCCCGGACAGGGCTGGCTACACCTTC

d_call: TRBD1
v_call: TRBV29-1
j_call: TRBJ1-1
clone_size: few
cdr3_aa: CSVDRGNTEAFF
cdr3_nt: TGCAGCGTCGACAGGGGGAACACTGAAGCTTTCTTT

d_call: TRBD1
v_call: TRBV6-1
j_call: TRBJ1-1
clone_size: once
cdr3_aa: CASSGTGRDTEAFF
cdr3_nt: TGTGCCAGCAGTGGGACAGGGAGGGACACTGAAGCTTTCTTT

d_call: NA
v_call: TRBV4-1
j_call: TRBJ2-2
clone_size: few
cdr3_aa: CASSQERVTGELFF
cdr3_nt: TGCGCCAGCAGCCAAGAACGAGTCACCGGGGAGCTGTTTTTT